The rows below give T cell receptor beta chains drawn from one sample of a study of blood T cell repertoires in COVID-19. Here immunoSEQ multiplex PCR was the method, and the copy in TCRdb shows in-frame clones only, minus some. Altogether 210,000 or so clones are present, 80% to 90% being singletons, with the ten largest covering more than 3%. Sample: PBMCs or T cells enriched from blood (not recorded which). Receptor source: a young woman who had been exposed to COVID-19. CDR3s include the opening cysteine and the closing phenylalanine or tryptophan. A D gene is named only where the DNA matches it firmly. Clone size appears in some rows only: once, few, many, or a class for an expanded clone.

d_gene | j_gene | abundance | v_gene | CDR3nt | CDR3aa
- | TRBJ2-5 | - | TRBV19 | TGTGCCAGTAGGCGCAGGTTCCAAGAGACCCAGTACTTC | CASRRRFQETQYF
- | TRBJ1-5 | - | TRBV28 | TGTGCCAGCAGTTACACAGGGTTGGAATTCTATAGCAATCAGCCCCAGCATTTT | CASSYTGLEFYSNQPQHF
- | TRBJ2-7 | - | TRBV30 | TGTGCCTGGAGCCGGGAGAGGACCTACGAGCAGTACTTC | CAWSRERTYEQYF
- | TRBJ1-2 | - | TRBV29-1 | TGCAGCGTTGAACATTCGCCGGGGAGCACCTTC | CSVEHSPGSTF
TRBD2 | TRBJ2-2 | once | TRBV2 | TGTGCCAGCACACAGCGGGATCTTGGGGCCGGGGAGCTGTTTTTT | CASTQRDLGAGELFF
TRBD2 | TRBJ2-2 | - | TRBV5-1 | TGCGCCAGCAGGCCCCTAGCGGACCAGAACACCGGGGAGCTGTTTTTT | CASRPLADQNTGELFF
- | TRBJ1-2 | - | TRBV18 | TGTGCCAGCTCACCAAAAACTGTAGTTGGCAGGGATCCCTATGGCTACACCTTC | CASSPKTVVGRDPYGYTF
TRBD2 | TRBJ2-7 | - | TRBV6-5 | TGTGCCAGCAGTTGGTTTAGCGGGAGCTACGAGCAGTACTTC | CASSWFSGSYEQYF
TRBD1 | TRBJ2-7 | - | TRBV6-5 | TGTGCCAGCAGCAGGGACAGGGTATACGAGCAGTACTTC | CASSRDRVYEQYF
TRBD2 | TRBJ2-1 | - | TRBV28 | TGTGCCAGCGCCCTAGCGGGAGCCTACAATGAGCAGTTCTTC | CASALAGAYNEQFF
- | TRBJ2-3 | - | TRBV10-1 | TGCGCCAGCAGTGATCCTAGCGAACGCACAGATACGCAGTATTTT | CASSDPSERTDTQYF
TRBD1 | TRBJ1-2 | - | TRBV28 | TGTGCCAGTAACGAACAGGGGCCCTATGGCTACACCTTC | CASNEQGPYGYTF
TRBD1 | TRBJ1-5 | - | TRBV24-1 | TGTGCCACCAGTCCGACAGGGAGCAATCAGCCCCAGCATTTT | CATSPTGSNQPQHF
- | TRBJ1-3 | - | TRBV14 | TGTGCCAGCAGCCATTATCCTACTGGAAACACCATATATTTT | CASSHYPTGNTIYF
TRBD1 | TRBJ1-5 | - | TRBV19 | TGTGCCAGTAGTACCCTTTGGCGATCGGGACAGGGTGTTCATCAGCCCCAGCATTTT | CASSTLWRSGQGVHQPQHF
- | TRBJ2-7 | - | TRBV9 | TGTGCCAGCAGCGTAGCTACTGGACAGATCTACGAGCAGTACTTC | CASSVATGQIYEQYF
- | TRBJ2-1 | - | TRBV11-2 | TGTGCCAGCAGCTTAGGTACTAGCCTCTACAATGAGCAGTTCTTC | CASSLGTSLYNEQFF
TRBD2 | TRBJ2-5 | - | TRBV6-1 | TGTGCCAGCAGTGAAGGGGAGGGGGAGACCCAGTACTTC | CASSEGEGETQYF
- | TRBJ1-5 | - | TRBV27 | TGTGCCAGCAGTTTATCACGGGGTGGAAAGGATCAGCCCCAGCATTTT | CASSLSRGGKDQPQHF
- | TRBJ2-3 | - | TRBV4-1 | TGCGCCAGCAGCCAGGTGACTACCACAGATACGCAGTATTTT | CASSQVTTTDTQYF
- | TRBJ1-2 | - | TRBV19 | TGTGCCAGTAGTATCAGCGACAGCAACTATGGCTACACCTTC | CASSISDSNYGYTF
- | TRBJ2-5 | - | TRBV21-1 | TGTGCCAGCAGCAGCGGGACTAGCTGGGACGTGAAGACCCAGTACTTC | CASSSGTSWDVKTQYF
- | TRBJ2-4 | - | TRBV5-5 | TGTGCCAGCAGCTTGGGACTGACAGGCCATGGAGCCAAAAACATTCAGTACTTC | CASSLGLTGHGAKNIQYF
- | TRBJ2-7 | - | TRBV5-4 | TGTGCCAGCAGCTTGGACGGCTACGAGCAGTACTTC | CASSLDGYEQYF
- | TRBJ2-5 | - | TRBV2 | TGTGCCAGCAGTACACTTAGAGGACAAGAGACCCAGTACTTC | CASSTLRGQETQYF
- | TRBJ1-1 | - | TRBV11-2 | TGTGCCAGCAGCTTAGCCCGGAGTGAAGCTTTCTTT | CASSLARSEAFF
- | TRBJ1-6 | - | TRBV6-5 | TGTGCCAGCAGTTTCCGGGGGGGAGCTTATAATTCACCCCTCCACTTT | CASSFRGGAYNSPLHF
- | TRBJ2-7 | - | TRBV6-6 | TGTGCCAGCAGTTCATCGGGGTCCTACGAGCAGTACTTC | CASSSSGSYEQYF
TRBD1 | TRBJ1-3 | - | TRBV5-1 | TGCGCCAGCAGCTTGACAGGGGTTGGAAACACCATATATTTT | CASSLTGVGNTIYF